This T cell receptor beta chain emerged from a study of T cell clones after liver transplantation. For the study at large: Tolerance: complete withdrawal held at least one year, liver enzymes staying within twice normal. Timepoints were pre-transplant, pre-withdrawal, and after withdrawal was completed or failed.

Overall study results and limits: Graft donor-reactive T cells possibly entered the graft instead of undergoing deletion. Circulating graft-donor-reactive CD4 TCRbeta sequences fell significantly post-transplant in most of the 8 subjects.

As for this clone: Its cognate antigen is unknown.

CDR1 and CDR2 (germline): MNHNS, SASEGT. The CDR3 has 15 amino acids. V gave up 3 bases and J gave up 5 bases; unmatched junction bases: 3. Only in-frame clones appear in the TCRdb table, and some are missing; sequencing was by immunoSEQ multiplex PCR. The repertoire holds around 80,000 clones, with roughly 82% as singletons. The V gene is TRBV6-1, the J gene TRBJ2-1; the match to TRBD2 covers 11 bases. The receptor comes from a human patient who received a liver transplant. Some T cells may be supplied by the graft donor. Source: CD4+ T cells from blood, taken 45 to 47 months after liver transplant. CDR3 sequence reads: CASSDRLAGNNEQFF. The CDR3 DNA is TGTGCCAGCAGTGATCGACTAGCGGGAAACAATGAGCAGTTCTTC.